Listed here are 31 T cell receptor beta chains from one sample, sequenced in a study of cytomegalovirus exposure and HLA in healthy donors. TCRdb's copy holds only in-frame clones and misses some; the assay was immunoSEQ multiplex PCR. The sample lists under 200,000 clones, about 89% occurring once. What was sequenced was PBMCs. These receptors originate from a woman between 18 and 29 years old in good health and CMV-seropositive.

This chain connects TRBV27 to TRBJ1-2; D possibly corresponds to TRBD1 (5 bases). Trimming took off 4 bases at V and 5 bases at J, with 14 bases between the two ends. Germline V gene sequence: CDR1 MNHEY, CDR2 SMNVEV (reference sequence). The CDR3 covers 14 residues. The CDR3 nucleotides are TGTGCCAGCAGTTCCTTCCGGGGGGATTATGGCTACACCTTC. Encoded protein: CASSSFRGDYGYTF.

The gene calls are TRBV5-4 and TRBJ1-1, with D tentatively TRBD1 (5 bases). Trimming removed 4 bases from V and 7 bases from J, with 20 bases in between. The CDR3 consists of 15 residues. Germline V CDR1 and CDR2: SGHNT, YYREEE (reference sequence). The CDR3 loop reads CASSVDPGTSVEAFF. In nucleotides, the CDR3 is TGTGCCAGCAGCGTTGATCCAGGGACTTCGGTTGAAGCTTTCTTT.

About this clone: Other DNA sequences in this specimen translate into the identical CDR3. This sequence joins TRBV5-1 and TRBJ1-2, with TRBD1 identical over 11 bases. J lost 5 bases, V lost 4 bases, and 4 bases had no gene match. The CDR3 totals 14 residues. Per germline, CDR1 SGHRS and CDR2 YFSETQ. The CDR3 DNA follows: TGCGCCAGCAGCCCCGGGACAGGGGGTTATGGCTACACCTTC. Translation gives CASSPGTGGYGYTF.

This clone was detected only a few times. The genes are TRBV7-6 and TRBJ2-5, with 12 nucleotides matching TRBD2. V lost 1 base and J lost 5; bases outside the gene matches: 11. Germline assignment: CDR1 SGHVS and CDR2 FNYEAQ. CDR3 length equals 18 residues. The CDR3 nucleotides are TGTGCCAGCAGCTTAGAGGCTAGCGGGGGGGCCGGGACCGAGACCCAGTACTTC. It encodes CASSLEASGGAGTETQYF.

This chain joins TRBV7-8 and TRBJ2-7; D call uncertain. The CDR3 loop spans 12 amino acids. V shed 0 bases and J shed 4 bases, with 4 bases lying between them. CDR1 is SGHVS, CDR2 FQNEAQ, per germline. CDR3 sequence reads: CASSLAPYEQYF. CDR3 nucleotide sequence: TGTGCCAGCAGCTTAGCCCCTTACGAGCAGTACTTC.

This clone was detected a few times. This chain links TRBV5-1 with TRBJ1-2; 8 bases line up with TRBD1. The germline CDR1 and CDR2 sequences are SGHRS and YFSETQ. Losses at the gene ends were 4 bases for V and 6 bases for J; bases not matched to a gene: 14. The CDR3 extends over 16 amino acids. The CDR3 spells CASSVSPGQVVDGYTF. The CDR3 DNA reads TGCGCCAGCAGCGTAAGTCCGGGACAGGTTGTGGATGGCTACACCTTC.

The chain uses TRBV11-3 and TRBJ2-1; 8 nucleotides align to TRBD2. CDR3 length equals 17 residues. Germline V gives CDR1 SGHNT, CDR2 YENEEA. V shed 1 base, J shed 8 bases, and the junction held 13 bases outside the gene matches. CDR3 loop: CASSLAREGTSRDEQFF. CDR3 sequence (DNA): TGTGCCAGCAGCTTAGCCCGGGAGGGGACTAGTCGGGATGAGCAGTTCTTC.

V usage is TRBV18 and J usage is TRBJ2-1; 8 bases match TRBD2. This CDR3 has 12 amino acids. CDR1 is KGHSH, CDR2 LQKENI, per germline. Unmatched junction bases numbered 2, after V lost 6 bases and J lost 7 bases. For the CDR3, the DNA is TGTGCCAGCTCCCGGGAGGGGAATGAGCAGTTCTTC. Its protein product is CASSREGNEQFF.

J is TRBJ2-7 and V is TRBV5-6; 10 bases match TRBD1. Germline V gene sequence: CDR1 SGHDT, CDR2 YYEEEE. Unmatched junction bases numbered 9, after V lost 2 bases and J lost 4 bases. This CDR3 has 16 residues. CDR3 nucleotides: TGTGCCAGCAGCTTCAGGGACAGGGGAAAGGGGTACGAGCAGTACTTC. Amino acids: CASSFRDRGKGYEQYF.

The CDR3 sequence is CASSYSVGNNEQFF. The CDR3 nucleotides are TGTGCCAGCAGTTACTCGGTCGGGAACAATGAGCAGTTCTTC. The chain recombines TRBV6-5 with TRBJ2-1, with a tentative D call TRBD2 (5 bases). V was pared by 0 bases and J by 5 bases, with 8 bases between. The germline V gene has CDR1 MNHEY and CDR2 SVGAGI. The CDR3 has 14 residues.

The rearrangement links TRBV5-1 to TRBJ2-7, with D perhaps TRBD1 (6 bases). V was clipped by 4 bases and J by 6 bases, with 11 bases between them. The CDR3 consists of 12 residues. Germline V gene lookup returns CDR1 SGHRS and CDR2 YFSETQ. CDR3 sequence: CASSVQGGEQYF. CDR3 sequence (DNA): TGCGCCAGCAGCGTACAGGGCGGCGAGCAGTACTTC.

The CDR3 region is CASSVTSGSGETQYF. CDR3 DNA sequence: TGCGCCAGCAGCGTGACTAGCGGGAGCGGAGAGACCCAGTACTTC. The J gene is TRBJ2-5, the V gene TRBV5-1; 12 nucleotides align to TRBD2. Germline V CDR1 and CDR2: SGHRS, YFSETQ. V lost 4 bases to trimming and J lost 4 bases; unmatched junction nucleotides: 5. This CDR3 region has 15 residues.

This clone came up once. The chain recombines TRBV6-5 with TRBJ1-1, with 9 bases that match TRBD1. CDR3 length: 14 residues. Germline CDR1 reads MNHEY; CDR2 reads SVGAGI. V lost 4 bases and J lost 8; bases outside the gene matches: 8. CDR3 DNA: TGTGCCAGCAGTTGGGGGACAGGGAGCGGCGAAGCTTTCTTT. Its protein is CASSWGTGSGEAFF.

The V call is TRBV4-3, the J call TRBJ2-5, with 7 bases fitting TRBD2. CDR1 and CDR2 from the germline V gene are LGHNA and YSLEER. This CDR3 is built from 16 residues. After removal of 0 bases from V and 5 bases from J, the junction contained 9 bases not matched to a gene. The CDR3 DNA reads as TGCGCCAGCAGCCAAGATGCGGCGGGAGAGGGGGAGACCCAGTACTTC. This translates into CASSQDAAGEGETQYF.

The chain employs TRBV28 and TRBJ2-7, with a tentative D call TRBD1 (6 bases). The CDR3 is 12 residues long. The germline V and J ends were trimmed by 2 bases and 7 bases, with 9 bases remaining between them. Germline V gene lookup returns CDR1 MDHEN and CDR2 SYDVKM. The CDR3: CASSLQGLEQYF. The CDR3 DNA follows: TGTGCCAGCAGTTTACAGGGGCTTGAGCAGTACTTC.

The V and J genes are TRBV11-2 and TRBJ2-7; D is uncertain. The germline V gene has CDR1 SGHAT and CDR2 FQNNGV. Trimming stripped 5 bases from V and 6 bases from J, with 11 bases between. This CDR3 has 12 amino acids. The CDR3 reads CASSLTYLEQYF. Written as DNA, the CDR3 is TGTGCCAGCAGCCTAACCTACCTCGAGCAGTACTTC.

This sequence joins TRBV5-8 and TRBJ2-1, with D possibly being TRBD1 (6 bases). The germline CDR1 and CDR2 sequences are SGHTS and YDEGEE. V shed 4 bases and J shed 6 bases, with 11 bases lying between them. CDR3 length equals 13 residues. CDR3 residues: CASSLRGGNEQFF. The CDR3 DNA reads as TGTGCCAGCAGCCTCAGGGGTGGCAATGAGCAGTTCTTC.

The J gene is TRBJ1-4, the V gene TRBV5-1, with D possibly TRBD1 on 6 matching bases. Germline loops: CDR1 SGHRS, CDR2 YFSETQ. The germline V and J ends were trimmed by 4 bases and 8 bases, with 12 bases remaining between them. The CDR3 contains 13 residues. CDR3 DNA sequence: TGCGCCAGCAGCCCCCGGGACACGGAAAAACTGTTTTTT. Translated, it gives CASSPRDTEKLFF.

This chain links TRBV28 with TRBJ1-1; no reliable D call. This CDR3 is 13 amino acids long. The V end lost 6 bases, the J end lost 4 bases, and 12 bases lay between the germline ends. CDR1 is MDHEN, CDR2 SYDVKM, per germline. CDR3 coding DNA: TGTGCCAGCAGGATGCCAGCGTTCACTGAAGCTTTCTTT. This translates into CASRMPAFTEAFF.

The count of this clone is one. V gene TRBV19 combines with J gene TRBJ1-1; D possibly corresponds to TRBD1 (5 bases). CDR1 is LNHDA and CDR2 is SQIVND in the germline V gene (reference sequence). The CDR3 length is 14 residues. Trimming cost V 5 bases and J 1 base, with 11 bases left between them. CDR3: CASSSGRRNTEAFF. The CDR3 region has the DNA TGTGCCAGTAGTTCAGGGAGGAGGAACACTGAAGCTTTCTTT.

The genes are TRBV11-3 and TRBJ2-1, with TRBD2 as a possible D gene (5 bases). Looked up from germline, CDR1 is SGHNT and CDR2 is YENEEA. V was trimmed by 5 bases and J by 1 base, leaving 15 bases between them. The CDR3 covers 16 residues. The CDR3 sequence is CASSPSGPRSYNEQFF. Here the CDR3 DNA reads TGTGCCAGCAGCCCCAGCGGCCCGAGGTCCTACAATGAGCAGTTCTTC.

V is TRBV7-6 and J is TRBJ2-7, with D possibly being TRBD1 (5 bases). The ends were cut back, 1 base at V and 5 bases at J, with 18 bases in the middle. Germline V lookup: CDR1 SGHVS, CDR2 FNYEAQ. The CDR3 consists of 16 residues. CDR3 loop: CASSLGFGRAGHEQYF. Written as DNA, the CDR3 is TGTGCCAGCAGCTTAGGCTTTGGCAGGGCAGGCCACGAGCAGTACTTC.

This rearrangement joins TRBV19 to TRBJ1-6; TRBD1 is a possible D gene (5 bases). Per the germline V gene, CDR1 is LNHDA and CDR2 is SQIVND (reference sequence). The ends were cut back, 3 bases at V and 10 bases at J, with 22 bases in the middle. There are 17 residues in the CDR3. The CDR3 reads CASSILPSGGIFSPLHF. The CDR3 coding sequence is TGTGCCAGTAGTATCCTGCCTAGCGGGGGAATCTTCTCACCCCTCCACTTT. Full variable domain (missing parts from reference TRBV19 and TRBJ1-6): DGGITQSPKYLFRKEGQNVTLSCEQNLNHDAMYWYRQDPGQGLRLIYYSQIVNDFQKGDIAEGYSVSREKKESFPLTVTSAQKNPTAFYLCASSILPSGGIFSPLHFGNGTRLTVT.

The rearrangement joins TRBV18 to TRBJ2-5, with 8 bases aligning to TRBD1. V gave up 3 bases and J gave up 5 bases; unmatched junction bases: 8. The CDR3 is 15 amino acids. Germline lookup yields CDR1 KGHSH and CDR2 LQKENI. CDR3 in amino acids: CASSPATGVSETQYF. The CDR3 nucleotides are TGTGCCAGCTCACCGGCGACAGGGGTATCGGAGACCCAGTACTTC.

This sequence joins TRBV6-6 and TRBJ2-3, with 11 bases fitting TRBD1. V lost 7 bases and J lost 5; bases outside the gene matches: 11. This CDR3 is built from 16 residues. Germline values: CDR1 MNHNY, CDR2 SVGAGI (reference sequence). The DNA for the CDR3 is TGTGCCAGCACGCCACCGGACAGGGGGCGCTTAGATACGCAGTATTTT. It translates to CASTPPDRGRLDTQYF.

This chain connects TRBV29-1 to TRBJ2-1; 9 bases map to TRBD2. Germline CDR1 reads SQVTM; CDR2 reads ANQGSEA. J was trimmed by 1 base and V by 0 bases; bases with no gene match: 7. The CDR3 has 17 residues. The CDR3 nucleotides are TGCAGCGTTGAAGAGGGTAGCGGGGGTTATTCCTACAATGAGCAGTTCTTC. Amino acids: CSVEEGSGGYSYNEQFF.

The chain combines TRBV7-3 with TRBJ2-1; TRBD1 might be the D (6 bases). The CDR3 runs 16 residues. V was trimmed by 5 bases and J by 3 bases, leaving 17 bases between them. Germline assignment: CDR1 SGHTA and CDR2 FQGTGA. CDR3 DNA sequence: TGTGCCAGCAGCGGGGGCGGAGCTGGTGACTACAATGAGCAGTTCTTC. Translated: CASSGGGAGDYNEQFF.

The rearrangement joins TRBV18 to TRBJ2-1, with D possibly matching TRBD1 (5 bases). V lost 4 bases to trimming and J lost 5 bases, with 6 bases between them. This CDR3 region has 12 residues. The germline V gene encodes CDR1 KGHSH and CDR2 LQKENI. The CDR3 is CASSLTDNEQFF. The CDR3 DNA is TGTGCCAGCTCACTGACAGACAATGAGCAGTTCTTC. The variable domain in full, completed from reference TRBV18 and TRBJ2-1, reads NAGVMQNPRHLVRRRGQEARLRCSPMKGHSHVYWYRQLPEEGLKFMVYLQKENIIDESGMPKERFSAEFPKEGPSILRIQQVVRGDSAAYFCASSLTDNEQFFGPGTRLTVL.

This clone has more than one count but fewer than ten. This rearrangement joins TRBV7-8 to TRBJ1-5, with D hard to call. CDR3 length: 14 residues. Trimming stripped 3 bases from V and 1 base from J, with 7 bases between. Germline V gene lookup returns CDR1 SGHVS and CDR2 FQNEAQ. The CDR3 DNA reads TGTGCCAGCAGCTTGCGTTCGAGCAATCAGCCCCAGCATTTT. Translation: CASSLRSSNQPQHF.

The V and J genes are TRBV27 and TRBJ2-1, with 7 bases lining up with TRBD1. The CDR3 consists of 17 residues. J was trimmed by 4 bases and V by 1 base; bases with no gene match: 10. CDR1 MNHEY and CDR2 SMNVEV come from the germline V gene (reference sequence). For the CDR3, the DNA is TGTGCCAGCAGTTTATTTCCCCCCACAGGGGAGTACAATGAGCAGTTCTTC. Its translation: CASSLFPPTGEYNEQFF.

The chain recombines TRBV27 with TRBJ1-2, with D unresolved. The CDR3 totals 13 residues. CDR1 is MNHEY and CDR2 is SMNVEV in the germline V gene (reference sequence). Trimming took 6 bases from V and 2 from J, leaving 10 bases between them. The CDR3 loop is CASSATVNYGYTF. The CDR3 nucleotides read TGTGCCAGCAGCGCTACCGTCAACTATGGCTACACCTTC.